The 26 T cell receptor beta chains below come from one sample, sequenced in a study of prognosis after radiotherapy for stage I lung cancer. From genomic DNA, two-round multiplex PCR was used to amplify TCR beta CDR3. Amplification during the initial PCR round employed primers specific to each TRBV and TRBJ gene. TCRdb independently ran MiXCR on the multiplex PCR reads; one entry per CDR3 protein. The repertoire holds roughly 30,000 distinct CDR3 sequences, around 34% seen once, with roughly 17% in the top ten. The sequencing here drew on PBMCs, taken before or after stereotactic body radiation therapy (not recorded which). The receptors were sampled from a donor over 45 with non-small cell lung cancer.

This clonotype qualifies as medium-sized. This chain uses TRBV20-1 with TRBJ2-1, with 11 bases matching TRBD2. The CDR3 is made up of 17 amino acids. Germline values: CDR1 DFQATT, CDR2 SNEGSKA (reference sequence). V was pared by 3 bases and J by 7 bases, with 14 bases of the junction left unmatched. The CDR3 is CSASSLDLAGGWNEQFF. In DNA, the CDR3 is TGCAGTGCTAGTTCCCTCGATCTAGCGGGAGGATGGAATGAGCAGTTCTTC.

This clonotype showed up many times. The chain employs TRBV19 and TRBJ1-1, with D possibly being TRBD1 (6 bases). V was clipped by 4 bases and J by 1 base, with 7 bases between them. Germline CDR1 reads LNHDA; CDR2 reads SQIVND (reference sequence). The CDR3 extends over 13 amino acids. This CDR3 reads CASSTGENTEAFF. The CDR3 region has the DNA TGTGCCAGTAGTACAGGGGAGAACACTGAAGCTTTCTTT.

This clonotype was seen just once. A much larger clone differs from this one at a single base, so this may be a read error. CDR3 coding DNA: TGCAGTGCTAGAGACGGCGCTGTTCGGTGGACACGGGGAGAAGAAGCTTTCTTT. Translated, it gives CSARDGAVRWTRGEEAFF. The V and J genes are TRBV20-1 and TRBJ1-1; D is perhaps TRBD1 (5 bases). Trimming left V 0 bases short and J 8 bases short, with 28 bases between. CDR3 length equals 18 residues. The germline CDR1 and CDR2 sequences are DFQATT and SNEGSKA (reference sequence).

With regard to this clonotype: A much more abundant neighbour one base away suggests this may be a read error. This chain connects TRBV5-1 to TRBJ1-1; TRBD1 might be the D (6 bases). The germline gives CDR1 SGHRS, CDR2 YFSETQ. The CDR3 length is 15 residues. The CDR3 DNA is TGCGCCAGCAGCTATACAGGGTCGGCGGCCACTGAAGCTTCCTTT. This encodes CASSYTGSAATEASF.

The table lists this clonotype with a few counts. The rearrangement links TRBV2 to TRBJ1-6; D may be TRBD1 (6 bases). Germline-derived CDR1 and CDR2 are SNHLY and FYNNEI. This CDR3 has 13 residues. Between the trimmed V and J ends, which lost 4 bases and 11 bases, there was a span of 12 bases. This CDR3 reads CASSGDIGTPLHF. CDR3 bases: TGTGCCAGCAGTGGGGACATTGGTACACCCCTCCACTTT.

This clonotype occurred many times. This chain connects TRBV20-1 to TRBJ1-2; D gene uncertain. Germline values: CDR1 DFQATT, CDR2 SNEGSKA (reference sequence). V shed 7 bases and J shed 2 bases, with 8 bases lying between them. The CDR3 consists of 11 residues. CDR3 nucleotide sequence: TGCAGTGTTAAGGAAAACTATGGCTACACCTTC. This encodes CSVKENYGYTF.

In this sample, this clonotype turned up many times. The V call is TRBV3-1, the J call TRBJ2-7, with D uncertain. CDR1 is LGHDT and CDR2 is YNNKEL in the germline V gene (reference sequence). The CDR3 runs 13 residues. V was shortened by 1 base and J by 3 bases, with 7 bases between the two germline ends. The CDR3 DNA reads TGTGCCAGCAGCCAAGGAAAAGTCTACGAGCAGTACTTC. Protein sequence: CASSQGKVYEQYF.

This clonotype has a single count. Relative to the germline gene, one junction end is altered; a read error may explain this. This chain uses TRBV11-2 with TRBJ2-2, with 8 bases that match TRBD2. Germline values: CDR1 SGHAT, CDR2 FQNNGV. This CDR3 contains 16 residues. The DNA for the CDR3 is TGTGCCATCAGCTTGCACGGGGGGGCTGGTACCGGGGAGCTGTTTTTT. Protein product: CAISLHGGAGTGELFF.

This clonotype has a count of ten or more. The gene calls are TRBV11-2 and TRBJ2-4; D is possibly TRBD2 (6 bases). Germline-derived CDR1 and CDR2 are SGHAT and FQNNGV. Deletions cut 4 bases from V and 9 bases from J, with 13 bases between. CDR3 size: 13 residues. CDR3 DNA: TGTGCCAGCAGCTCACAAGCGGGCATCATTCAGTACTTC. Encoded protein: CASSSQAGIIQYF.

This clonotype was detected only a few times. A much larger clone is a single base away; this may be a read error. CDR3: CASSYPPQWANSPLHF. The CDR3 DNA is TGTGCCAGCAGCTACCCTCCCCAGTGGGCTAATTCACCCCTCCACTTT. V and J are TRBV6-2 or TRBV6-3 and TRBJ1-6; no definite D call. The length of the CDR3 is 16 residues. Germline CDR1 and CDR2: MNHEY and SVGEGT. V shed 6 bases and J shed 6 bases, with 18 bases lying between them.

This clonotype occurred many times. The genes are TRBV29-1 and TRBJ2-5; 8 bases are shared with TRBD1. Per the germline V gene, CDR1 is SQVTM and CDR2 is ANQGSEA. V lost 6 bases to trimming and J lost 2 bases; unmatched junction nucleotides: 8. There are 14 residues in the CDR3. CDR3 loop: CSVAGGFRQETQYF. The CDR3 DNA reads as TGCAGCGTAGCAGGGGGCTTCCGTCAAGAGACCCAGTACTTC.

This clonotype was counted at least ten times. The V call is TRBV12-3 or TRBV12-4, the J call TRBJ2-1; TRBD1 aligns across 8 bases. V was clipped by 5 bases and J by 0 bases; unmatched bases: 3. This CDR3 has 15 residues. CDR3 nucleotides: TGTGCCAGCAGTCCCACAGGGGGCTCCTACAATGAGCAGTTCTTC. It yields the protein CASSPTGGSYNEQFF.

This clonotype occurred many times. The junction differs from germline at one of its ends, possibly a read error. This chain links TRBV7-7 with TRBJ2-7; possible D gene TRBD1, 6 bases. The CDR3 spans 14 residues. Looked up from germline, CDR1 is SSHAT and CDR2 is FNYEAQ (reference sequence). The CDR3: CASSPGGQPWVQYF. The CDR3 DNA reads as TGTGCTAGCAGTCCCGGCGGACAGCCGTGGGTGCAGTACTTC.

This clonotype was seen repeatedly, ten times or more. Here the CDR3 DNA reads TGTGCCAGCAGGGGACTTACCACAGATACGCAGTATTTT. It yields the protein CASRGLTTDTQYF. The rearrangement uses TRBV2 and TRBJ2-3; D may be TRBD2 (6 bases). The CDR3 length is 13 residues. The germline CDR1 and CDR2 sequences are SNHLY and FYNNEI. V shed 6 bases and J shed 2 bases, with 9 bases lying between them.

Notes on this clonotype: It differs at one base from a far larger clone, so likely a read error. This sequence joins TRBV6-1 and TRBJ2-3; D perhaps matches TRBD2 (6 bases). Germline assignment: CDR1 MNHNS and CDR2 SASEGT. Deletions cut 6 bases from V and 1 base from J, with 17 bases between. The CDR3 runs 16 residues. The CDR3 loop is CASSPGTHLGTDTQYF. The CDR3 DNA is TGTGCCAGCAGCCCCGGGACTCACCTGGGCACAGATACGCAGTATTTT.

With regard to this clonotype: The junction departs from germline at one end; a sequencing error may be responsible. V is TRBV6-1 and J is TRBJ1-5; 7 bases map to TRBD1. Germline CDR1 and CDR2: MNHNS and SASEGT. CDR3 length equals 15 residues. For the CDR3, the DNA is TGTGCCAGCAGTGTCATAGGGGGCGGGAATCTGCCCCAGCATTTT. Residues: CASSVIGGGNLPQHF.

This clonotype was found many times. V usage is TRBV15 and J usage is TRBJ2-5; possibly TRBD1 or TRBD2 for D (5 bases each). Germline CDR1 and CDR2: LNHNV and YYDKDF (reference sequence). The V gene lost 0 bases and the J gene lost 5 bases, with 7 bases spanning the gap. The CDR3 sequence is 13 residues long. CDR3 DNA: TGTGCCACCAGCAGAGATTGGGGGGAGACCCAGTACTTC. Residues: CATSRDWGETQYF.

Many counts were recorded for this clonotype. V and J are TRBV20-1 and TRBJ2-3; 10 bases are shared with TRBD2. Germline CDR1 is DFQATT and CDR2 is SNEGSKA (reference sequence). The V and J ends lost 1 base and 5 bases, in that order; junction bases with no gene match: 6. This CDR3 comprises 15 residues. The CDR3: CSARGTSGSRDTQYF. The CDR3 DNA sequence: TGCAGTGCTAGAGGGACTAGCGGTAGTAGAGATACGCAGTATTTT.

This clonotype showed up many times. J is TRBJ1-2 and V is TRBV10-3; TRBD1 agrees at 7 bases. The germline gives CDR1 ENHRY, CDR2 SYGVKD. The CDR3 spans 15 residues. After removal of 2 bases from V and 2 bases from J, the junction contained 5 bases not matched to a gene. The CDR3 reads CAISEEQGQNYGYTF. The CDR3 region has the DNA TGTGCCATCAGTGAGGAACAGGGGCAAAACTATGGCTACACCTTC.

This clonotype was counted many times. The genes are TRBV2 and TRBJ1-2; TRBD1 is a possible D gene (5 bases). CDR1 SNHLY and CDR2 FYNNEI come from the germline V gene. The V end was cut by 4 bases, the J end by 8 bases, with 17 bases between. The CDR3 loop spans 14 amino acids. CDR3 nucleotides: TGTGCCAGCAGTGTCGGGGCCCCTTGGAAGGGCTACACCTTC. It codes for CASSVGAPWKGYTF. The full variable domain, with the rest looked up from reference TRBV2 and TRBJ1-2, is EPEVTQTPSHQVTQMGQEVILRCVPISNHLYFYWYRQILGQKVEFLVSFYNNEISEKSEIFDDQFSVERPDGSNFTLKIRSTKLEDSAMYFCASSVGAPWKGYTFGSGTRLTVV.

This clonotype came up many times. The chain employs TRBV20-1 and TRBJ1-1; 7 bases fit TRBD1. Losses at the gene ends were 1 base for V and 1 base for J; bases not matched to a gene: 6. Germline V CDR1 and CDR2: DFQATT, SNEGSKA (reference sequence). The CDR3 covers 15 residues. Here the CDR3 DNA reads TGCAGTGCTAGAGCGGGACAGCTCTCGAACACTGAAGCTTTCTTT. As protein: CSARAGQLSNTEAFF.

This rearrangement joins TRBV6-2 or TRBV6-3 to TRBJ2-2; D uncertain. Germline V gives CDR1 MNHEY, CDR2 SVGEGT. The CDR3 is 18 residues long. V was pared by 6 bases and J by 0 bases, with 20 bases between. CDR3 nucleotides: TGTGCCAGCAGACGGATGGTGACATTTAATGCGAACACCGGGGAGCTGTTTTTT. It specifies CASRRMVTFNANTGELFF.

On this clonotype itself: A junction boundary mismatches the germline segment, possibly from a read error. J is TRBJ2-3 and V is TRBV7-9; D not resolved. Looked up from germline, CDR1 is SEHNR and CDR2 is FQNEAQ (reference sequence). The CDR3 covers 15 residues. Here the CDR3 reads CASCFSVQRTDTQYF. The CDR3, as DNA: TGTGCCAGCTGCTTCAGTGTACAAAGGACAGATACGCAGTATTTT.

The chain is built from TRBV30 and TRBJ1-6; no clear D gene. Per the germline V gene, CDR1 is GTSNPN and CDR2 is SVGIG (reference sequence). Trimming pared 0 bases from V and 0 bases from J, leaving 9 bases between. This CDR3 contains 16 residues. CDR3 region: CAWSVDASSYNSPLHF. CDR3 bases: TGTGCCTGGAGTGTGGACGCGAGCTCCTATAATTCACCCCTCCACTTT.

The V gene is TRBV28, the J gene TRBJ2-7, with TRBD1 identical over 10 bases. Trimming cost V 6 bases and J 10 bases; bases outside gene matches: 15. The CDR3 sequence is 15 residues long. Germline loops: CDR1 MDHEN, CDR2 SYDVKM. The CDR3 here is CASSFGTGAGYYQYF. DNA of the CDR3: TGTGCCAGCAGCTTTGGGACAGGGGCGGGATACTATCAGTACTTC.

This clonotype was counted ten times or more. The chain couples TRBV19 to TRBJ1-4, with D unclear. Germline loops: CDR1 LNHDA, CDR2 SQIVND (reference sequence). CDR3 length equals 14 residues. Trimming removed 7 bases from V and 3 bases from J, with 12 bases in between. The CDR3 DNA reads TGTGCCAGTACCATCCAAGGAGCTAATGAAAAACTGTTTTTT. Amino acids: CASTIQGANEKLFF.